What follows are 11 T cell receptor beta chains derived from one specimen sequenced in a study of cytomegalovirus exposure and HLA in healthy donors. Profiling relied on immunoSEQ multiplex PCR, and the TCRdb table lists in-frame clones only, not all of them. Of over 200,000 clones listed, 83% are singletons. The specimen was PBMCs. Every receptor here comes from a young woman in good health and CMV-seronegative.

This chain connects TRBV15 to TRBJ1-2; weak D call: TRBD1 (5 bases). This CDR3 is 12 amino acids long. Trimming took off 5 bases at V and 7 bases at J, with 11 bases between the two ends. CDR1 and CDR2 (germline): LNHNV, YYDKDF (reference sequence). The CDR3 spells CATSPRGLGYTF. The DNA for the CDR3 is TGTGCCACCAGCCCGAGGGGTCTTGGCTACACCTTC.

This clone appeared many times. This chain joins TRBV10-3 and TRBJ1-2; D uncertain. Germline-derived CDR1 and CDR2 are ENHRY and SYGVKD. Trimming removed 10 bases from V and 8 bases from J, with 20 bases in between. This CDR3 is 13 amino acids long. This CDR3 is CATRGSLGEGYTF. The CDR3 bases are TGTGCCACCCGCGGGTCACTCGGGGAGGGCTACACCTTC.

The table lists this clone with a count of one. The chain combines TRBV2 with TRBJ2-7; the D gene could be TRBD1 or TRBD2 (7 bases each). Germline CDR1 and CDR2: SNHLY and FYNNEI. With 7 bases removed from V and 2 bases from J, the gap between germline ends came to 15 bases. The CDR3 spans 14 residues. CDR3 region: CASTRAGQTYEQYF. In DNA form, the CDR3 reads TGTGCCAGCACCCGAGCGGGACAGACCTACGAGCAGTACTTC.

V gene TRBV6-1 combines with J gene TRBJ2-1; D is uncertain. Germline V CDR1 and CDR2: MNHNS, SASEGT. Trimming removed 2 bases at V and 0 bases at J, with 8 bases between. The CDR3 extends over 15 amino acids. The CDR3 is CASSERRNSYNEQFF. DNA of the CDR3: TGTGCCAGCAGTGAACGGCGGAACTCCTACAATGAGCAGTTCTTC.

The V call is TRBV30, the J call TRBJ1-5; TRBD1 aligns across 7 bases. From germline, CDR1 is GTSNPN and CDR2 SVGIG (reference sequence). V was pared by 3 bases and J by 1 base, with 9 bases of the junction left unmatched. The CDR3 is 16 residues long. The chain's CDR3 is CAWRDRRMGSNQPQHF. Here the CDR3 DNA reads TGTGCCTGGAGGGACAGGAGGATGGGGAGCAATCAGCCCCAGCATTTT.

The chain recombines TRBV29-1 with TRBJ2-1, with a tentative D call TRBD1 (7 bases). CDR1 SQVTM and CDR2 ANQGSEA come from the germline V gene. V lost 4 bases, J lost 4 bases, and 17 bases lay in between. CDR3 length equals 15 residues. The CDR3: CSVGGGTVGYNEQFF. The CDR3 DNA follows: TGCAGCGTTGGAGGCGGGACAGTTGGTTACAATGAGCAGTTCTTC.

J is TRBJ2-4 and V is TRBV4-1; 7 bases match TRBD1. Germline V CDR1 and CDR2: MGHRA, YSYEKL. Germline trimming cut 0 bases from V and 1 base from J; bases unmatched to any gene: 3. The CDR3 is made up of 16 amino acids. CDR3 bases: TGCGCCAGCAGCCAAGAACAGGGGCGTGCCAAAAACATTCAGTACTTC. Protein: CASSQEQGRAKNIQYF.

The chain joins TRBV30 to TRBJ1-4; D gene ambiguous. The CDR3 contains 15 residues. Trimming removed 1 base at V and 0 bases at J, with 9 bases between. The germline V gene encodes CDR1 GTSNPN and CDR2 SVGIG (reference sequence). The CDR3 loop is CAWSGSGSTNEKLFF. The CDR3 DNA follows: TGTGCCTGGAGTGGCTCGGGTTCAACTAATGAAAAACTGTTTTTT.

The chain links TRBV27 to TRBJ2-1; 13 bases are shared with TRBD2. The J segment lost 9 bases and the V segment lost 5 bases, leaving 10 bases of the junction unmatched. The CDR3 is made up of 16 amino acids. Germline CDR1 MNHEY, CDR2 SMNVEV (reference sequence). CDR3 in DNA: TGTGCCAGCAGTCCGCGGACTAGCGGGAGTTGGGGTGAGCAGTTCTTC. As protein: CASSPRTSGSWGEQFF.

The chain employs TRBV7-6 and TRBJ2-1, with a weak D call TRBD2 (5 bases). V was cut by 1 base and J by 5 bases, with 15 bases left in between. The CDR3 contains 16 residues. Germline V gene sequence: CDR1 SGHVS, CDR2 FNYEAQ. The CDR3 nucleotides are TGTGCCAGCAGCTTAGGAACTAGGTTGTTGAACAATGAGCAGTTCTTC. This codes for CASSLGTRLLNNEQFF.

This chain joins TRBV28 and TRBJ2-7, with 8 bases identical to TRBD1. The trim removed 5 bases at V and 3 bases at J, leaving 6 bases unmatched. The CDR3 sequence is 14 residues long. Germline V gene lookup returns CDR1 MDHEN and CDR2 SYDVKM. The CDR3 spells CASSILRGLYEQYF. The CDR3, as DNA: TGTGCCAGCAGTATTCTCAGGGGGCTCTACGAGCAGTACTTC.